The rows below give T cell receptor beta chains drawn from one sample of a study of T-cell reconstitution after alpha-beta-depleted transplantation in children. Each CDR3 protein gets one entry after TCRdb re-called the PCR reads with MiXCR. The sample includes hundreds of thousands of distinct CDR3 sequences, roughly 11% seen only once; the top ten take about a quarter. Sequencing was performed on peripheral blood, taken 180 days after TCRalphabeta/CD19-depleted stem cell transplant. The source is a male patient between 2 and 15 years old who had a stem cell transplant for chronic granulomatous disease, so the T cells may come from the graft donor. CDR3s include the opening cysteine and the closing phenylalanine or tryptophan. Fields, in order: D gene, J gene, V gene, clone size, CDR3 DNA, CDR3 protein. D genes are given only for firm matches. Size is stated as once, few, many, or a class for an expanded clone.

>NA|TRBJ2-7|TRBV25-1|many
TGTGCCAGCAGTGAGGAACAAGAGCAGTACTTC
CASSEEQEQYF
>NA|TRBJ2-7|TRBV28|many
TGTGCCAGCAGGACACAGGGGGAGGGCTACGAGCAGTACTTC
CASRTQGEGYEQYF
>TRBD1|TRBJ2-5|TRBV18|many
TGTGCCAGCTCGTTACAGGGGAATGTAGGAGAGACCCAGTACTTC
CASSLQGNVGETQYF
>NA|TRBJ2-1|TRBV5-1|many
TGCGCCAGCAGCTTGGCGAGAGGCCCAGTGAATGAGCAGTTCTTC
CASSLARGPVNEQFF
>TRBD1|TRBJ1-1|TRBV12-3/TRBV12-4|few
TGTGCCAGCAGTTTGGGGACAGCAAAGTTAGAAGCTTTCTTT
CASSLGTAKLEAFF
>TRBD1|TRBJ1-5|TRBV23-1|once
TGCGCCAGCGGTGGACAGGTCTGGCAGCCCCAGCATTTT
CASGGQVWQPQHF
>TRBD2|TRBJ2-3|TRBV4-1|many
TGCGCCAGCAGCCCTCGGACTAGCGCGGATACGCAGTATTTT
CASSPRTSADTQYF
>NA|TRBJ2-2|TRBV5-1|many
TGCGCCAGCAGCTTGGCTACTAACACCGGGGAGCTGTTTTTT
CASSLATNTGELFF
>TRBD1|TRBJ2-1|TRBV6-2/TRBV6-3|many
TGTGCCAGCAGAGACAGGGGTATCTGGTTCTTC
CASRDRGIWFF
>NA|TRBJ1-3|TRBV29-1|many
TGCAGCGCGAAAAGGACCTTCTCTGGAAACACCATATATTTT
CSAKRTFSGNTIYF